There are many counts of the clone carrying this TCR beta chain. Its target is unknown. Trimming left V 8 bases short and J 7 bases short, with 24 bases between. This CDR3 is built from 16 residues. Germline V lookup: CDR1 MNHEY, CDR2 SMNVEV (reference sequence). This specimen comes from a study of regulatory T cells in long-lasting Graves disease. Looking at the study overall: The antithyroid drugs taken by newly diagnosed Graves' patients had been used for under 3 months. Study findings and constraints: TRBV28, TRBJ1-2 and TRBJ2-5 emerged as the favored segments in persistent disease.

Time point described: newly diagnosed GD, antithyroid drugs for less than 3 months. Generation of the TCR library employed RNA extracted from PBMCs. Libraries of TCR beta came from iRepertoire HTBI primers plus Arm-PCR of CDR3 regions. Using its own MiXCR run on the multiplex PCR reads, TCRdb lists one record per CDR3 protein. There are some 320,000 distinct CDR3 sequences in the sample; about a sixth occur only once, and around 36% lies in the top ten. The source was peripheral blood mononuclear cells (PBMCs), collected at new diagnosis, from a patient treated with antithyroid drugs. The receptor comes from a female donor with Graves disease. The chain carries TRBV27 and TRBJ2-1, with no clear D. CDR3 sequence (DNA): TGTGCCAGCGGACCCCGCAGTCTACCCATGGGGAATGAGCAGTTCTTC. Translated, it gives CASGPRSLPMGNEQFF.